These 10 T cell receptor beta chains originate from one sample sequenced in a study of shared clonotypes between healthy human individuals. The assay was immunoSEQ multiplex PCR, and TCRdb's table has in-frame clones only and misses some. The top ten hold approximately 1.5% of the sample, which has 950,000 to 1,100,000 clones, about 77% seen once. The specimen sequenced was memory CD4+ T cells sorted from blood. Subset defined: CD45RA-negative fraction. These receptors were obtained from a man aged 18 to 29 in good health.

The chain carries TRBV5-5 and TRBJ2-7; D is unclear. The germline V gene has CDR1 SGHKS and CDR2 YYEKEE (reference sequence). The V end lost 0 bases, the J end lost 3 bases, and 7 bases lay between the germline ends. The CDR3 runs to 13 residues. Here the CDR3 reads CASSLDRNYEQYF. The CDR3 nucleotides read TGTGCCAGCAGCTTGGACAGAAACTACGAGCAGTACTTC.

CDR3 loop: CASSLLLGSQVGEQFF. CDR3 nucleotides: TGTGCCAGCAGCTTACTACTAGGATCTCAGGTTGGTGAGCAGTTCTTC. The V gene is TRBV11-2, the J gene TRBJ2-1, with a possible D match to TRBD2 (5 bases). There are 16 residues in the CDR3. Germline CDR1 is SGHAT and CDR2 is FQNNGV. The germline V and J ends were trimmed by 2 bases and 9 bases, with 20 bases remaining between them.

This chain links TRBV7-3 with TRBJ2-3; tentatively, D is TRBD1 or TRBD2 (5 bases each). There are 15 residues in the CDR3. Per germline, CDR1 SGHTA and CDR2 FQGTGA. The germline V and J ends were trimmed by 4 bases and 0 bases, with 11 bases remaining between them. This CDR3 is CASSYGDRSTDTQYF. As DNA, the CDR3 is TGTGCCAGCAGCTACGGGGACCGAAGCACAGATACGCAGTATTTT.

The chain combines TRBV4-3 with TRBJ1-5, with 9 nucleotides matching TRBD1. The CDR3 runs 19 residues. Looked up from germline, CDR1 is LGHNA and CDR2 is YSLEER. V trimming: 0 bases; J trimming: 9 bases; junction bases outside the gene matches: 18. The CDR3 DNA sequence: TGCGCCAGCAGCCAAGACTGGACAGGGGTTAGGGTCGGTTTGTTGCCCCAGCATTTT. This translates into CASSQDWTGVRVGLLPQHF.

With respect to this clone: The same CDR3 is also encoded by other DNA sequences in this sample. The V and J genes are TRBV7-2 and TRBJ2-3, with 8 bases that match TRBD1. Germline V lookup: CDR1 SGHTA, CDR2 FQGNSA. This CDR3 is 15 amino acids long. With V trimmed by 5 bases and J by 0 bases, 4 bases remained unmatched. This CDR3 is CASSLRTGSTDTQYF. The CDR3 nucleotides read TGTGCCAGCAGCCTCCGGACAGGGAGCACAGATACGCAGTATTTT.

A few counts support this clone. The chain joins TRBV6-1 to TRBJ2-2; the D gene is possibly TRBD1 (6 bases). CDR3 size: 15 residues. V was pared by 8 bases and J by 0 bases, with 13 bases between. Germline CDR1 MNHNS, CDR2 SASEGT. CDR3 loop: CASYAGAANTGELFF. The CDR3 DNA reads TGTGCCAGCTATGCAGGGGCGGCGAACACCGGGGAGCTGTTTTTT.

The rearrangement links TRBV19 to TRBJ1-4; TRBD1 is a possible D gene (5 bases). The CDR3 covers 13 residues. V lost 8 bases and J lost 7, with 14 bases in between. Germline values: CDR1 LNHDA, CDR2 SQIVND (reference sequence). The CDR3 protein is CASGRVVGEKLFF. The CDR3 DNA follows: TGTGCCAGTGGCAGGGTAGTCGGTGAAAAACTGTTTTTT.

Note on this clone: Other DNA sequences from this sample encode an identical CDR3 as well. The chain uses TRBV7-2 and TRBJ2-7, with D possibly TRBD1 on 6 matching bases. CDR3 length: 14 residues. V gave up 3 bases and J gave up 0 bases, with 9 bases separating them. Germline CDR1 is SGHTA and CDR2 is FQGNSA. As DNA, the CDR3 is TGTGCCAGCAGCTTGGACAGAGGCTCCTACGAGCAGTACTTC. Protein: CASSLDRGSYEQYF.

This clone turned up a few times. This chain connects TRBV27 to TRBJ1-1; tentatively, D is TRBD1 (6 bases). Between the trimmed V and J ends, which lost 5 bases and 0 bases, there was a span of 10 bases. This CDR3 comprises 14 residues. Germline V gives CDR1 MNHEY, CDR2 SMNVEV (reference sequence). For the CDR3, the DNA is TGTGCCAGCAGTAGGGGGGGCATGAACACTGAAGCTTTCTTT. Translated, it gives CASSRGGMNTEAFF.

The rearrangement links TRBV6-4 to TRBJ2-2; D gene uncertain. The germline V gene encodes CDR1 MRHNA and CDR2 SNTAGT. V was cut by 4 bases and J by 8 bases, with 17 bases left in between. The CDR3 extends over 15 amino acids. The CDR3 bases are TGTGCCAGCAGTGCTCAGGCAGAATATCCAGGGGAGCTGTTTTTT. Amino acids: CASSAQAEYPGELFF.